One and the same sample provided the 14 T cell receptor beta chains below, sequenced in a study of radiotherapy plus CTLA-4 blockade in lung cancer. Assay: immunoSEQ multiplex PCR; the TCRdb copy retains only in-frame clones and omits some. Here the sample spans around 55,000 clones, 70% to 85% being singletons. The specimen comprised peripheral blood, sampled from a patient treated with radiotherapy plus ipilimumab. The receptors here all came from a human donor with non-small cell lung cancer whose response to radiotherapy plus ipilimumab could not be evaluated.

V and J are TRBV18 and TRBJ1-2, with a tentative D call TRBD1 (5 bases). Germline lookup yields CDR1 KGHSH and CDR2 LQKENI. V shed 2 bases and J shed 3 bases, with 13 bases lying between them. This CDR3 spans 15 amino acids. CDR3: CASSPGMTGDYGYTF. DNA of the CDR3: TGTGCCAGCTCACCAGGAATGACGGGGGACTATGGCTACACCTTC.

V is TRBV10-2 and J is TRBJ1-2; D call uncertain. This CDR3 is 14 amino acids long. V dropped 6 bases and J dropped 1 base, with 12 bases sitting between them. Germline loops: CDR1 WSHSY, CDR2 SAAADI. CDR3 sequence (DNA): TGCGCCAGCAGGCGGCAGCTTGATAACTATGGCTACACCTTC. This codes for CASRRQLDNYGYTF.

The chain is built from TRBV4-2 and TRBJ2-2; 8 bases are shared with TRBD2. CDR3 length equals 15 residues. After removal of 4 bases from V and 2 bases from J, the junction contained 3 bases not matched to a gene. Germline CDR1 LGHNA, CDR2 YNFKEQ. The CDR3 bases are TGTGCCAGCAGCCCGACTAGCGTAAACACCGGGGAGCTGTTTTTT. Translating it yields CASSPTSVNTGELFF.

For this clone: This sample also contains other DNA sequences that code for the same CDR3. V gene TRBV27 combines with J gene TRBJ1-1, with D unresolved. Looked up from germline, CDR1 is MNHEY and CDR2 is SMNVEV (reference sequence). V lost 3 bases and J lost 0, with 8 bases in between. CDR3 length: 14 residues. The CDR3 nucleotides read TGTGCCAGCAGTTTGAGAGGGATGAACACTGAAGCTTTCTTT. Amino acids: CASSLRGMNTEAFF.

The CDR3 region is CAWSPWLSSGQETQYF. CDR3 nucleotides: TGTGCCTGGAGTCCCTGGTTATCTTCGGGCCAAGAGACCCAGTACTTC. V is TRBV30 and J is TRBJ2-5; D unclear. V was shortened by 2 bases and J by 1 base, with 17 bases between the two germline ends. This CDR3 has 16 residues. The germline V gene encodes CDR1 GTSNPN and CDR2 SVGIG (reference sequence).

This clone was seen once. The V and J genes are TRBV5-5 and TRBJ2-1, with 14 bases lining up with TRBD2. The V gene's germline CDR1 is SGHKS and CDR2 YYEKEE (reference sequence). CDR3 length equals 20 residues. V lost 7 bases to trimming and J lost 0 bases; unmatched junction nucleotides: 15. CDR3 in amino acids: CASDLFPGTSGSRSYNEQFF. The CDR3 bases are TGTGCCAGCGACTTATTTCCCGGGACTAGCGGGAGTCGCTCCTACAATGAGCAGTTCTTC. Based on the CDR3 plus reference TRBV5-5 and TRBJ2-1, the full variable domain is DAGVTQSPTHLIKTRGQQVTLRCSPISGHKSVSWYQQVLGQGPQFIFQYYEKEERGRGNFPDRFSARQFPNYSSELNVNALLLGDSALYLCASDLFPGTSGSRSYNEQFFGPGTRLTVL.

The rearrangement uses TRBV27 and TRBJ2-2; 9 bases align to TRBD1. Germline CDR1 and CDR2: MNHEY and SMNVEV (reference sequence). This CDR3 has 15 residues. V shed 4 bases, J shed 6 bases, and the junction held 6 bases outside the gene matches. CDR3 bases: TGTGCCAGCAGTTCCGGACAGGGGAGACCCGGGGAGCTGTTTTTT. The encoded protein is CASSSGQGRPGELFF.

This clone was counted a single time. The rearrangement uses TRBV4-1 and TRBJ1-3; D uncertain. This CDR3 comprises 16 residues. The germline CDR1 and CDR2 sequences are MGHRA and YSYEKL. V was shortened by 0 bases and J by 2 bases, with 11 bases between the two germline ends. The chain's CDR3 is CASSQERRPAGNTIYF. The CDR3 coding sequence is TGCGCCAGCAGCCAAGAGCGCAGGCCGGCTGGAAACACCATATATTTT.

V gene TRBV14 combines with J gene TRBJ2-2; D unresolved. V lost 1 base, J lost 8 bases, and 11 bases lay in between. The CDR3 is 14 amino acids. Germline loops: CDR1 SGHDN, CDR2 FVKESK. This chain's CDR3 is CASSQAYSLGELFF. The CDR3 nucleotides are TGTGCCAGCAGCCAAGCCTACAGCTTAGGGGAGCTGTTTTTT.

This chain joins TRBV7-2 and TRBJ1-2; 8 bases align to TRBD1. The germline gives CDR1 SGHTA, CDR2 FQGNSA. The CDR3 contains 15 residues. J lost 2 bases, V lost 5 bases, and 7 bases had no gene match. CDR3 nucleotide sequence: TGTGCCAGCAGCCCCGGACAGGGCATCAACTATGGCTACACCTTC. Its protein product is CASSPGQGINYGYTF.

This clone was counted only a few times. The chain uses TRBV28 and TRBJ2-7; D unresolved. This CDR3 comprises 11 residues. From germline, CDR1 is MDHEN and CDR2 SYDVKM. Trimming removed 6 bases at V and 2 bases at J, with 5 bases between. CDR3 DNA: TGTGCCAGCAGCCACACCTACGAGCAGTACTTC. It is translated as CASSHTYEQYF.

This chain links TRBV7-2 with TRBJ1-5, with 8 bases fitting TRBD1. Germline CDR1 SGHTA, CDR2 FQGNSA. This CDR3 comprises 15 residues. The V gene end was trimmed by 6 bases and the J gene end by 10 bases; junction bases not matched to a gene: 14. In nucleotides, the CDR3 is TGTGCCAGCAGTCTCACCGGGACAGGTGCTAACCCCCAGCATTTT. This translates into CASSLTGTGANPQHF. Full variable domain (missing parts from reference TRBV7-2 and TRBJ1-5): GAGVSQSPSNKVTEKGKDVELRCDPISGHTALYWYRQSLGQGLEFLIYFQGNSAPDKSGLPSDRFSAERTGGSVSTLTIQRTQQEDSAVYLCASSLTGTGANPQHFGDGTRLSIL.

This chain joins TRBV9 and TRBJ2-7; 7 nucleotides match TRBD1. The junction had 3 bases not matched to a gene; V was cut back by 0 bases and J by 3 bases. This CDR3 contains 14 residues. The germline gives CDR1 SGDLS, CDR2 YYNGEE. CDR3 protein: CASSVARDSYEQYF. CDR3 coding DNA: TGTGCCAGCAGCGTAGCTCGGGACAGCTACGAGCAGTACTTC.

The chain carries TRBV21-1 and TRBJ1-2; TRBD1, the table's D call, lacks a check against the DNA. TRBV21-1 is termed a pseudogene. The CDR3 spans 15 residues. Here the CDR3 reads CASSRREGGDRGCTF. The CDR3 nucleotides are TGTGCCAGCAGCCGGAGGGAAGGGGGCGACCGGGGGTGCACCTTC.